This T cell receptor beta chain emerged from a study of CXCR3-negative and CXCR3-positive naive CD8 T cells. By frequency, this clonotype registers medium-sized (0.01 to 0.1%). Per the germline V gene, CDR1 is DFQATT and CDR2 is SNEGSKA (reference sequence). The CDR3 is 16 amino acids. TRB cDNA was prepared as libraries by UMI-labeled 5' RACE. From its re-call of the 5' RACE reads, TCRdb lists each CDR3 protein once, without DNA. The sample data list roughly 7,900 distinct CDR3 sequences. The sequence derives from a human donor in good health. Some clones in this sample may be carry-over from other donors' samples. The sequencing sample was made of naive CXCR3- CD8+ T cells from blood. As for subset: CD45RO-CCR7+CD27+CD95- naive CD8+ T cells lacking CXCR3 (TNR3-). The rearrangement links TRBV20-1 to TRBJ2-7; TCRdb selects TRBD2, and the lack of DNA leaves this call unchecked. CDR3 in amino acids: CSARPLSKGPTYEQYF.